This record covers a single T cell receptor beta chain. Its target is unknown. V shed 0 bases and J 3 bases; nucleotides not matched to a gene: 1. Germline V lookup: CDR1 SGHDT, CDR2 YYEEEE. CDR3 size: 15 residues. These data come from a study of shared clonotypes between healthy human individuals. Study at large: Ranging from 18 to 49 in age, donors were two women and three men.

CD45RO negativity and positive selection for CCR7 defined naive CD8 cells, a population that excluded terminally differentiated effector memory CD45RA+ cells. The study's findings and limits: Generation probabilities of non-shared clonotypes were lower (relative to those shared by all four donors).

Clones were sequenced by immunoSEQ multiplex PCR, and TCRdb holds only the in-frame ones, with some missing. There are more than 2 million clones in the sample; about 94% occur only once, and around 1.1% lies in the top ten. This TCR was recovered from a man between 18 and 35 years old in good health. The chain has TRBV5-6 and TRBJ2-1; 9 bases agree with TRBD2. The material sequenced was naive CD8+ T cells sorted from blood. The CDR3 here is CASSLVAGVYNEQFF. DNA for the CDR3: TGTGCCAGCAGCTTGGTAGCGGGGGTCTACAATGAGCAGTTCTTC.